This is a list of T cell receptor beta chains from one sample in a study of cytomegalovirus exposure and HLA in healthy donors. The data were produced by immunoSEQ multiplex PCR, yet TCRdb's version contains in-frame clones alone and is incomplete. The table includes 100,000 to 150,000 clones, around four fifths detected once. Sequenced: PBMCs. The receptors originated from a boy younger than 18 in good health and CMV-seronegative. CDR3s include the opening cysteine and the closing phenylalanine or tryptophan. Each record gives: D gene, J gene, V gene, clone size, CDR3 protein, CDR3 DNA. A D gene is named only where the DNA matches it firmly. A row's size may be missing; if present it is once, few, many or a size class.

D: -
J: TRBJ2-1
V: TRBV7-6
size: -
CDR3: CASSSSTVEQFF
DNA: TGTGCCAGCAGCTCTAGTACGGTTGAGCAGTTCTTC

D: TRBD2
J: TRBJ2-5
V: TRBV4-1
size: -
CDR3: CASSRWTSGSQETQYF
DNA: TGCGCCAGCAGCCGCTGGACTAGCGGGTCCCAAGAGACCCAGTACTTC

D: -
J: TRBJ1-1
V: TRBV18
size: -
CDR3: CASSPQLLRRGADTEAFF
DNA: TGTGCCAGCTCACCACAACTTCTGCGGCGGGGGGCGGACACTGAAGCTTTCTTT

D: -
J: TRBJ1-1
V: TRBV4-2
size: -
CDR3: CASSQEGGGNTEAFF
DNA: TGTGCCAGCAGCCAAGAGGGCGGAGGGAACACTGAAGCTTTCTTT

D: -
J: TRBJ1-1
V: TRBV4-1
size: -
CDR3: CASSQGGLNTEAFF
DNA: TGCGCCAGCAGCCAAGGCGGTTTGAACACTGAAGCTTTCTTT

D: -
J: TRBJ2-7
V: TRBV27
size: -
CDR3: CASSTAGGLNFYEQYF
DNA: TGTGCCAGCTCTACGGCGGGTGGTCTGAATTTCTACGAGCAGTACTTC

D: TRBD1
J: TRBJ1-1
V: TRBV5-4
size: -
CDR3: CASSLDRGNTEAFF
DNA: TGTGCCAGCAGCCTCGACAGGGGGAACACTGAAGCTTTCTTT

D: -
J: TRBJ2-7
V: TRBV30
size: -
CDR3: CAWSVGLGGYEQYF
DNA: TGTGCCTGGAGTGTGGGTCTAGGGGGTTACGAGCAGTACTTC

D: -
J: TRBJ2-5
V: TRBV30
size: -
CDR3: CAWSVWRKETQYF
DNA: TGTGCCTGGAGTGTATGGCGGAAAGAGACCCAGTACTTC

D: -
J: TRBJ2-7
V: TRBV10-3
size: -
CDR3: CAISESGDYEQYF
DNA: TGTGCCATCAGTGAGTCCGGGGACTACGAGCAGTACTTC

D: -
J: TRBJ1-1
V: TRBV19
size: -
CDR3: CASSITGRNIEAFF
DNA: TGTGCCAGTAGTATAACAGGGCGCAACATTGAAGCTTTCTTT

D: -
J: TRBJ2-7
V: TRBV6-5
size: -
CDR3: CVSSSARTDYSF
DNA: TGTGTCAGCAGTTCCGCCCGGACAGACTATAGCTTC

D: -
J: TRBJ2-3
V: TRBV27
size: once
CDR3: CASSTRLARTDTQYF
DNA: TGTGCCAGCAGTACCCGCCTAGCGCGCACAGATACGCAGTATTTT

D: -
J: TRBJ2-5
V: TRBV2
size: -
CDR3: CASSGSSQETQYF
DNA: TGTGCCAGCAGTGGGTCTAGCCAAGAGACCCAGTACTTC

D: -
J: TRBJ2-1
V: TRBV5-8
size: -
CDR3: CASSPRAYPHNEQFF
DNA: TGTGCCAGCAGCCCCAGGGCGTATCCCCACAATGAGCAGTTCTTC

D: TRBD1
J: TRBJ1-3
V: TRBV11-3
size: -
CDR3: CASSFLGQSGNTIYF
DNA: TGTGCCAGCAGCTTCCTGGGACAGTCTGGAAACACCATATATTTT

D: -
J: TRBJ2-6
V: TRBV2
size: -
CDR3: CASSELSGANVLTF
DNA: TGTGCCAGCAGTGAACTATCTGGGGCCAACGTCCTGACTTTC

D: -
J: TRBJ1-3
V: TRBV29-1
size: -
CDR3: CRPSPSLPGNTIYF
DNA: TGCAGACCTTCCCCGAGTCTTCCTGGAAACACCATATATTTT

D: -
J: TRBJ1-4
V: TRBV7-9
size: once
CDR3: CASSTGRGDEKLFF
DNA: TGTGCCAGCAGCACAGGGCGAGGAGATGAAAAACTGTTTTTT

D: -
J: TRBJ2-7
V: TRBV5-4
size: -
CDR3: CASSFGTYEQYF
DNA: TGTGCCAGCAGCTTTGGCACCTACGAGCAGTACTTC

D: TRBD1
J: TRBJ1-1
V: TRBV6-1
size: -
CDR3: CASSGTGGGTEAFF
DNA: TGTGCCAGCAGTGGTACAGGGGGCGGCACTGAAGCTTTCTTT

D: -
J: TRBJ2-1
V: TRBV7-9
size: -
CDR3: CASSYLIHAGYNEQFF
DNA: TGTGCCAGCAGCTACTTGATCCATGCCGGGTACAATGAGCAGTTCTTC